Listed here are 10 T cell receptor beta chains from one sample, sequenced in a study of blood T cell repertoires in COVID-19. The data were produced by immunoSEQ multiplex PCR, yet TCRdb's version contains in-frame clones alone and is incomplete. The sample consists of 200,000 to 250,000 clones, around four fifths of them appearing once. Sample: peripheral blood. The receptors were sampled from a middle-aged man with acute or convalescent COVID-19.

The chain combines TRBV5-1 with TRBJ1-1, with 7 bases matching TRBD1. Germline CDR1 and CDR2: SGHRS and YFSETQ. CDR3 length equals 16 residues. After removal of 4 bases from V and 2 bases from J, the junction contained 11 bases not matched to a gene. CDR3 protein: CASSPDQRQGNTEAFF. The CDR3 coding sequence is TGCGCCAGCAGCCCTGATCAGCGACAGGGAAACACTGAAGCTTTCTTT.

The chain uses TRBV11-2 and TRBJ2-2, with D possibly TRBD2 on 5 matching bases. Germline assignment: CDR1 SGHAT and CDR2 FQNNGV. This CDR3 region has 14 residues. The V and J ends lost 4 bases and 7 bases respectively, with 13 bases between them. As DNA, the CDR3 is TGTGCCAGCAGCTCTTCCCCCCGGGGCGGGGAGCTGTTTTTT. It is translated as CASSSSPRGGELFF.

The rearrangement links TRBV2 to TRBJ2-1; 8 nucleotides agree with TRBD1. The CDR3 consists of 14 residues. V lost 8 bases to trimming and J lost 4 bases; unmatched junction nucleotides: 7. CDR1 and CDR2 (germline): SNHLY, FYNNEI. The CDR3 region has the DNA TGTGCCAGCTTGGACAGGGTCCCATACAATGAGCAGTTCTTC. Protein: CASLDRVPYNEQFF.

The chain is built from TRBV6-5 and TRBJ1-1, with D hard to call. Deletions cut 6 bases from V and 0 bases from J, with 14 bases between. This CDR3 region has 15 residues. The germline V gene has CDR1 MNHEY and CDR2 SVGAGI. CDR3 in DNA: TGTGCCAGCAGCTACGGCGGTCTTTTGAACACTGAAGCTTTCTTT. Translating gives CASSYGGLLNTEAFF.

CDR3 nucleotides: TGCAGCCTCGCCGGGAACACTGAAGCTTTCTTT. This gives the protein CSLAGNTEAFF. The chain carries TRBV20-1 and TRBJ1-1; D remains ambiguous. Germline lookup yields CDR1 DFQATT and CDR2 SNEGSKA (reference sequence). This CDR3 is built from 11 residues.

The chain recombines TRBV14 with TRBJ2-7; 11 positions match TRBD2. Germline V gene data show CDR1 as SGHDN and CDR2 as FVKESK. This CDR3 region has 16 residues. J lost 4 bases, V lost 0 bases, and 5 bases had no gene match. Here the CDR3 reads CASSQEPSGGTYEQYF. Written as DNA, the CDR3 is TGTGCCAGCAGCCAAGAACCTAGCGGGGGGACTTACGAGCAGTACTTC.

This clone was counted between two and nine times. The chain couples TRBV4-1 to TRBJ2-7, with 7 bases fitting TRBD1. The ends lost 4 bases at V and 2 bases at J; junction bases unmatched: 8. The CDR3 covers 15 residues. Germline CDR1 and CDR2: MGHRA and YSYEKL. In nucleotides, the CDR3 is TGCGCCAGCAGCCCAACCCAGGGACAGACCTACGAGCAGTACTTC. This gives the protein CASSPTQGQTYEQYF.

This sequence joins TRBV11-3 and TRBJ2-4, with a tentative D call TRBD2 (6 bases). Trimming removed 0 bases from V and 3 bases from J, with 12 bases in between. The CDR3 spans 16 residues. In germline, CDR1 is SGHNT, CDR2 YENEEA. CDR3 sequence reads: CASSLDGTGVKNIQYF. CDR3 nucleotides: TGTGCCAGCAGCTTAGATGGGACGGGAGTCAAAAACATTCAGTACTTC.

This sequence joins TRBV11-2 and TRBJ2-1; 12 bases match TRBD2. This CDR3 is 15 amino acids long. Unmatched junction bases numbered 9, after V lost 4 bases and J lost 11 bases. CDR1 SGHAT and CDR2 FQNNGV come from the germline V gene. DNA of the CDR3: TGTGCCAGCAGCTCGACTAGCGGGGGTCTTTTGCAGCAGTTCTTC. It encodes CASSSTSGGLLQQFF.

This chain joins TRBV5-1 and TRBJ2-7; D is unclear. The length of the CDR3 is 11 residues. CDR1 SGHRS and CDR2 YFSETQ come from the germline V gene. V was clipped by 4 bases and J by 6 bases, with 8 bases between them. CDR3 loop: CASSAHSEQYF. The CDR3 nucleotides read TGCGCCAGCAGCGCCCACAGCGAGCAGTACTTC.